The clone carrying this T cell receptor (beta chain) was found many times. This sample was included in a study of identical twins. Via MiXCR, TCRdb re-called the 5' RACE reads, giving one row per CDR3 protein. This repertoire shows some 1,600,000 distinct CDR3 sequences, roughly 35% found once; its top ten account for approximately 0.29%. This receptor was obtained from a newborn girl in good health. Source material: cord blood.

CDR3 sequence reads: CASSFGLAGADTQYF. The CDR3, as DNA: TGCGCCAGCAGCTTCGGACTAGCCGGCGCAGATACGCAGTATTTT. The chain uses TRBV5-1 and TRBJ2-3; 8 positions agree with TRBD2. Looked up from germline, CDR1 is SGHRS and CDR2 is YFSETQ. The CDR3 extends over 15 amino acids. J lost 4 bases, V lost 2 bases, and 6 bases had no gene match. Using reference TRBV5-1 and TRBJ2-3 for the parts outside the CDR3, the full variable domain is KAGVTQTPRYLIKTRGQQVTLSCSPISGHRSVSWYQQTPGQGLQFLFEYFSETQRNKGNFPGRFSGRQFSNSRSEMNVSTLELGDSALYLCASSFGLAGADTQYFGPGTRLTVL.